Shown below are 30 T cell receptor beta chains from a single sample sequenced in a study of T cell responses to AZD1222 COVID-19 vaccine. Produced via immunoSEQ multiplex PCR; TCRdb's table is partial and in-frame only. Seen here are 150,000 to 200,000 clones, 75% to 90% observed once, and the top ten hold around 5.8%. The sample in question was peripheral blood, obtained on day 0 of AZD1222 vaccination. Receptors were obtained from an adult in good health.

The genes are TRBV19 and TRBJ1-1, with D possibly TRBD1 on 6 matching bases. CDR3 length: 14 amino acids. Germline V gene data show CDR1 as LNHDA and CDR2 as SQIVND (reference sequence). V lost 5 bases, J lost 1 base, and 11 bases lay in between. Here the CDR3 DNA reads TGTGCCAGTAGTTGGACAGTGGAGAACACTGAAGCTTTCTTT. Encoded protein: CASSWTVENTEAFF.

CDR3 nucleotides: TGTGCCTGGAACACAGGGGGCGGCTCACCCCTCCACTTT. As protein: CAWNTGGGSPLHF. The chain recombines TRBV30 with TRBJ1-6, with 9 bases identical to TRBD1. The CDR3 is 13 amino acids. The ends lost 4 bases at V and 10 bases at J; junction bases unmatched: 5. The germline V gene has CDR1 GTSNPN and CDR2 SVGIG (reference sequence).

V usage is TRBV30 and J usage is TRBJ1-2; D is undetermined. The germline V gene has CDR1 GTSNPN and CDR2 SVGIG (reference sequence). This CDR3 comprises 14 residues. Trimming cost V 1 base and J 5 bases, with 14 bases left between them. CDR3 DNA: TGTGCCTGGAGTGCCGTAATTCCCAGTTATGGCTACACCTTC. Translating gives CAWSAVIPSYGYTF.

CDR3 nucleotides: TGTGCCAGCAGCCCTAGGACGGGGAGACAAGAGACCCAGTACTTC. This sequence encodes CASSPRTGRQETQYF. This sequence joins TRBV11-1 and TRBJ2-5, with D perhaps matching TRBD2 (5 bases). V was clipped by 5 bases and J by 2 bases, with 15 bases between them. The CDR3 is made up of 15 amino acids. Germline CDR1 SGHAT, CDR2 FQDESV (reference sequence).

V and J are TRBV14 and TRBJ2-7; D gene ambiguous. This CDR3 contains 18 residues. V lost 1 base to trimming and J lost 2 bases, with 21 bases between them. CDR1 is SGHDN, CDR2 FVKESK, per germline. The CDR3 nucleotides are TGTGCCAGCAGCCAAGTGCCCTTATCATTGGCAGGTACCTACGAGCAGTACTTC. This codes for CASSQVPLSLAGTYEQYF.

V gene TRBV10-2 combines with J gene TRBJ2-3; TRBD1 matches 7 bases. V trimming: 7 bases; J trimming: 2 bases; junction bases outside the gene matches: 3. The CDR3 is 13 amino acids. Germline V gene data show CDR1 as WSHSY and CDR2 as SAAADI. The CDR3 is CASTGTVTDTQYF. The DNA for the CDR3 is TGCGCCAGCACCGGGACAGTCACAGATACGCAGTATTTT.

The chain is built from TRBV5-1 and TRBJ2-3, with 9 positions matching TRBD2. Germline values: CDR1 SGHRS, CDR2 YFSETQ. This CDR3 has 17 residues. The ends lost 4 bases at V and 5 bases at J; junction bases unmatched: 14. CDR3 in amino acids: CASSPLWRGGQKDTQYF. In DNA form, the CDR3 reads TGCGCCAGCAGCCCCCTATGGCGGGGGGGCCAGAAAGATACGCAGTATTTT.

V gene TRBV24-1 combines with J gene TRBJ1-3, with 7 bases matching TRBD1. The J segment lost 4 bases and the V segment lost 4 bases, leaving 3 bases of the junction unmatched. Germline values: CDR1 KGHDR, CDR2 SFDVKD. The CDR3 totals 14 residues. CDR3 in DNA: TGTGCCACCAGTGAGGGGGACAGCGGAAACACCATATATTTT. It encodes CATSEGDSGNTIYF.

The V call is TRBV24-1, the J call TRBJ1-3; TRBD1 matches 8 bases. This CDR3 comprises 17 residues. V was pared by 3 bases and J by 0 bases, with 6 bases of the junction left unmatched. CDR1 KGHDR and CDR2 SFDVKD come from the germline V gene. CDR3 sequence (DNA): TGTGCCACCAGTGATGGGGACAGGTTTGGCTCTGGAAACACCATATATTTT. Translation gives CATSDGDRFGSGNTIYF.

The rearrangement joins TRBV19 to TRBJ2-1; D perhaps matches TRBD2 (6 bases). The V end was cut by 3 bases, the J end by 4 bases, with 19 bases between. The CDR3 is made up of 17 amino acids. Germline CDR1 and CDR2: LNHDA and SQIVND (reference sequence). The CDR3 DNA follows: TGTGCCAGTAGTATGTCCGGCGGGACCGTCTCGTACAATGAGCAGTTCTTC. This sequence encodes CASSMSGGTVSYNEQFF.

The chain links TRBV19 to TRBJ1-2, with TRBD1 as a possible D gene (5 bases). V lost 5 bases, J lost 5 bases, and 24 bases lay in between. The CDR3 consists of 17 residues. Germline CDR1 is LNHDA and CDR2 is SQIVND (reference sequence). The CDR3 loop is CASSRFGRESEGYGYTF. The DNA of the CDR3 is TGTGCCAGTAGTCGGTTCGGCAGGGAGTCCGAAGGTTATGGCTACACCTTC.

The V call is TRBV6-5, the J call TRBJ2-7; D is perhaps TRBD2 (6 bases). V shed 9 bases and J shed 1 base, with 16 bases lying between them. This CDR3 is built from 14 residues. From germline, CDR1 is MNHEY and CDR2 SVGAGI. This CDR3 is CASGAGTASYEQYF. CDR3 sequence (DNA): TGTGCCAGTGGTGCCGGGACTGCTTCCTACGAGCAGTACTTC.

The sample holds one count of this clone. The chain joins TRBV6-5 to TRBJ2-2; D not resolved. The germline V gene has CDR1 MNHEY and CDR2 SVGAGI. Trimming cost V 2 bases and J 0 bases, with 7 bases left between them. This CDR3 comprises 15 residues. This CDR3 reads CASSYKFANTGELFF. The CDR3 nucleotides read TGTGCCAGCAGTTACAAGTTCGCGAACACCGGGGAGCTGTTTTTT.

This clone was counted only a few times. This chain links TRBV5-4 with TRBJ1-3, with TRBD1 as a possible D gene (6 bases). V lost 5 bases, J lost 4 bases, and 19 bases lay in between. CDR3 length: 16 residues. From germline, CDR1 is SGHNT and CDR2 YYREEE (reference sequence). CDR3 sequence (DNA): TGTGCCAGCAGTCCGGTCGCGGGGGCGCAAGGAAACACCATATATTTT. This gives the protein CASSPVAGAQGNTIYF.

This chain connects TRBV4-1 to TRBJ2-6; 7 bases match TRBD1. This CDR3 contains 18 residues. Per the germline V gene, CDR1 is MGHRA and CDR2 is YSYEKL. With V trimmed by 3 bases and J by 0 bases, 8 bases remained unmatched. The CDR3 here is CASSQGDRIFSGANVLTF. For the CDR3, the DNA is TGCGCCAGCAGCCAGGGGGACAGAATATTCTCTGGGGCCAACGTCCTGACTTTC.

The chain couples TRBV28 to TRBJ1-4; no reliable D call. Trimming took off 3 bases at V and 2 bases at J, with 7 bases between the two ends. CDR1 is MDHEN and CDR2 is SYDVKM in the germline V gene. This CDR3 has 14 amino acids. The CDR3 reads CASSFLWTNEKLFF. The CDR3, as DNA: TGTGCCAGCAGTTTCCTATGGACTAATGAAAAACTGTTTTTT.

V gene TRBV28 combines with J gene TRBJ2-4; 8 bases fit TRBD1. The CDR3 extends over 18 amino acids. Germline V gene sequence: CDR1 MDHEN, CDR2 SYDVKM. Trimming took 6 bases from V and 0 from J; bases not matched to a gene: 13. For the CDR3, the DNA is TGTGCCAGCAGCTCCGGGCAGGGGGCCTCCATAGCCAAAAACATTCAGTACTTC. As protein: CASSSGQGASIAKNIQYF.

The chain joins TRBV5-1 to TRBJ1-1; D may be TRBD1 (5 bases). V lost 5 bases and J lost 1, with 18 bases in between. The germline CDR1 and CDR2 sequences are SGHRS and YFSETQ. This CDR3 comprises 16 residues. The chain's CDR3 is CASRGDGHASNTEAFF. CDR3 nucleotides: TGCGCCAGCAGGGGGGACGGACACGCTTCGAACACTGAAGCTTTCTTT.

The chain links TRBV2 to TRBJ2-2, with TRBD1 identical over 9 bases. The CDR3 is 13 amino acids. Germline V CDR1 and CDR2: SNHLY, FYNNEI. After removal of 10 bases from V and 1 base from J, the junction contained 1 base not matched to a gene. The CDR3 reads CANRGLNTGELFF. The DNA for the CDR3 is TGTGCCAACAGGGGGCTGAACACCGGGGAGCTGTTTTTT.

The CDR3 sequence is CSGVISPTGSYGYTF. For the CDR3, the DNA is TGCAGCGGAGTCATCTCACCCACAGGGTCTTACGGCTACACCTTC. The rearrangement uses TRBV29-1 and TRBJ1-2; TRBD1 is a possible D gene (6 bases). Trimming removed 7 bases from V and 8 bases from J, with 26 bases in between. The CDR3 totals 15 residues. CDR1 is SQVTM and CDR2 is ANQGSEA in the germline V gene.

This chain connects TRBV28 to TRBJ2-7, with 7 bases identical to TRBD2. V shed 3 bases, J shed 6 bases, and the junction held 5 bases outside the gene matches. Germline lookup yields CDR1 MDHEN and CDR2 SYDVKM. The CDR3 runs to 13 residues. CDR3 bases: TGTGCCAGCAGTTTCCACGGGGGGTTCGAGCAGTACTTC. It specifies CASSFHGGFEQYF.

The chain is built from TRBV19 and TRBJ1-2; D not certain. The CDR3 is 14 residues long. Trimming left V 5 bases short and J 0 bases short, with 10 bases between. Germline V gene lookup returns CDR1 LNHDA and CDR2 SQIVND (reference sequence). This CDR3 is CASSPGPTNYGYTF. The DNA of the CDR3 is TGTGCCAGTAGTCCAGGACCCACTAACTATGGCTACACCTTC.

This rearrangement joins TRBV7-3 to TRBJ1-1; no firm D call. V was cut by 4 bases and J by 1 base, with 16 bases left in between. This CDR3 is 16 amino acids long. Per the germline V gene, CDR1 is SGHTA and CDR2 is FQGTGA. In nucleotides, the CDR3 is TGTGCCAGCAGCTCTAGTAGGCAGAGCGCGAACACTGAAGCTTTCTTT. Residues: CASSSSRQSANTEAFF.

The V gene is TRBV29-1, the J gene TRBJ1-3, with D unresolved. The CDR3 is 12 amino acids. V was cut by 4 bases and J by 3 bases, with 7 bases left in between. CDR1 is SQVTM and CDR2 is ANQGSEA in the germline V gene. CDR3 DNA: TGCAGCGTTGCCGACGGTGGAAACACCATATATTTT. Encoded protein: CSVADGGNTIYF.

This sequence joins TRBV6-5 and TRBJ2-4; TRBD1 might be the D (8 bases). The CDR3 has 13 residues. Trimming left V 5 bases short and J 9 bases short, with 14 bases between. Germline V CDR1 and CDR2: MNHEY, SVGAGI. The CDR3 DNA reads TGTGCCAGCAGTCAACAGGGGGGGAGCATTCAGTACTTC. This translates into CASSQQGGSIQYF.

The chain combines TRBV3-1 (or the pseudogene TRBV3-2) with TRBJ1-6; perhaps TRBD1 as D (5 bases). The V end was cut by 1 base, the J end by 3 bases, with 10 bases between. The CDR3 contains 16 residues. Germline lookup yields CDR1 LGHDT and CDR2 YNNKEL (reference sequence). This CDR3 reads CASSQARRVYNSPLHF. DNA for the CDR3: TGTGCCAGCAGCCAAGCCCGCAGGGTCTATAATTCACCCCTCCACTTT.

A remark on this clone: No DNA is shown, since the ends of the CDR3 on it are uncertain; the CDR3 is the one TCRdb lists. The chain combines TRBV5-5 with TRBJ2-7; the D call TRBD1 from the table was never checked on the DNA. The CDR3 has 14 amino acids, counting both end residues. In germline, CDR1 is SGHKS, CDR2 YYEKEE (reference sequence). This CDR3 reads CASSLVGTGAVRSF.

J is TRBJ1-6 and V is TRBV7-3; possibly TRBD1 for D (6 bases). The CDR3 is 19 amino acids. Germline V CDR1 and CDR2: SGHTA, FQGTGA. The V end was cut by 5 bases, the J end by 4 bases, with 24 bases between. The CDR3 DNA follows: TGTGCCAGCAGCCCACAACAGGGTCGAGGGGTTTCTTATAATTCACCCCTCCACTTT. This translates into CASSPQQGRGVSYNSPLHF.

This clone was detected once. The chain carries TRBV3-1 (or the pseudogene TRBV3-2) and TRBJ1-4, with 9 bases that match TRBD1. From germline, CDR1 is LGHDT and CDR2 YNNKEL (reference sequence). The CDR3 extends over 15 amino acids. V gave up 5 bases and J gave up 4 bases; unmatched junction bases: 5. The CDR3 sequence is CASSVPGQGNEKLFF. The CDR3 nucleotides read TGTGCCAGCAGCGTTCCGGGACAGGGTAATGAAAAACTGTTTTTT.

This sequence joins TRBV19 and TRBJ1-5, with D unresolved. This CDR3 has 15 amino acids. Trimming took off 1 base at V and 0 bases at J, with 7 bases between the two ends. Germline assignment: CDR1 LNHDA and CDR2 SQIVND (reference sequence). Written as DNA, the CDR3 is TGTGCCAGTAGTATAGTGGCAGATAGCAATCAGCCCCAGCATTTT. The encoded protein is CASSIVADSNQPQHF.